What follows are 23 T cell receptor beta chains derived from one specimen sequenced in a study of T-cell memory formation after mild COVID-19. Each CDR3 protein is one row after TCRdb ran MiXCR on the 5' RACE reads. The sample carries almost 250,000 distinct CDR3 sequences, over 15% recorded once. The sample comprised PBMCs or a T cell subset sorted from them (not recorded which). The receptors originated from an adult woman who had mild COVID-19 (a few samples of this study predate the infection). Cell type and time point are not known.

This clonotype was detected many times. The chain is built from TRBV20-1 and TRBJ2-2, with TRBD1 matching 7 bases. Germline values: CDR1 DFQATT, CDR2 SNEGSKA (reference sequence). V trimming: 3 bases; J trimming: 8 bases; junction bases outside the gene matches: 9. This CDR3 contains 14 residues. The CDR3 bases are TGCAGTGCTAGTCCGACAGGGCAGATAGGGGAGCTGTTTTTT. It encodes CSASPTGQIGELFF.

There are a few counts of this clonotype. V gene TRBV20-1 combines with J gene TRBJ2-1, with D maybe TRBD1 (5 bases). The CDR3 consists of 14 residues. V lost 0 bases, J lost 5 bases, and 11 bases lay in between. Germline CDR1 DFQATT, CDR2 SNEGSKA (reference sequence). Here the CDR3 reads CSARDIQGNNEQFF. The CDR3 DNA is TGCAGTGCTAGAGATATCCAGGGCAACAATGAGCAGTTCTTC.

This clonotype appeared a few times. V usage is TRBV5-5 and J usage is TRBJ1-6; D gene ambiguous. Deletions cut 0 bases from V and 9 bases from J, with 13 bases between. Looked up from germline, CDR1 is SGHKS and CDR2 is YYEKEE (reference sequence). This CDR3 is built from 15 residues. The DNA for the CDR3 is TGTGCCAGCAGCTTGGGGAATCCCGGTAGTTCACCCCTCCACTTT. It encodes CASSLGNPGSSPLHF.

The V call is TRBV30, the J call TRBJ1-1, with D possibly being TRBD1 (5 bases). This CDR3 has 16 residues. The V gene's germline CDR1 is GTSNPN and CDR2 SVGIG (reference sequence). Deletions cut 3 bases from V and 3 bases from J, with 20 bases between. CDR3 DNA sequence: TGTGCCTGGAGAGACCGACCGGGACGGCGGGACACTGAAGCTTTCTTT. Protein: CAWRDRPGRRDTEAFF.

In its sample, this clonotype was seen a few times. The genes are TRBV2 and TRBJ2-7; D gene uncertain. Trimming cost V 5 bases and J 4 bases, with 15 bases left between them. Germline CDR1 reads SNHLY; CDR2 reads FYNNEI. The CDR3 is made up of 14 amino acids. CDR3 amino acids: CASSRVVGTYEQYF. The DNA of the CDR3 is TGTGCCAGCAGTAGAGTGGTAGGAACTTACGAGCAGTACTTC.

Only a few counts were recorded for this clonotype. V and J are TRBV6-5 and TRBJ2-5; the match to TRBD2 covers 11 bases. In germline, CDR1 is MNHEY, CDR2 SVGAGI. This CDR3 contains 16 residues. V trimming: 0 bases; J trimming: 1 base; junction bases outside the gene matches: 1. This CDR3 reads CASSYSGLAVQETQYF. CDR3 nucleotides: TGTGCCAGCAGTTACTCGGGACTAGCGGTCCAAGAGACCCAGTACTTC.

This clonotype was found many times. The gene calls are TRBV4-1 and TRBJ2-3, with D possibly TRBD1 on 6 matching bases. The germline V gene has CDR1 MGHRA and CDR2 YSYEKL. With 0 bases removed from V and 4 bases from J, the gap between germline ends came to 11 bases. The CDR3 length is 15 residues. CDR3 sequence reads: CASSQDLTGPDTQYF. CDR3 nucleotides: TGCGCCAGCAGCCAAGATCTTACAGGGCCAGATACGCAGTATTTT.

The sample holds many counts of this clonotype. The V call is TRBV9, the J call TRBJ1-4; 7 nucleotides agree with TRBD1. Germline loops: CDR1 SGDLS, CDR2 YYNGEE. The CDR3 has 15 residues. After removal of 1 base from V and 4 bases from J, the junction contained 4 bases not matched to a gene. CDR3 loop: CASSVLTGVNEKLFF. In DNA form, the CDR3 reads TGTGCCAGCAGCGTACTCACAGGGGTTAATGAAAAACTGTTTTTT.

This chain links TRBV24-1 with TRBJ2-7; tentative D call: TRBD2 (6 bases). The CDR3 sequence is 16 residues long. From germline, CDR1 is KGHDR and CDR2 SFDVKD. Trimming pared 4 bases from V and 8 bases from J, leaving 23 bases between. CDR3 DNA sequence: TGTGCCACCAGTGACTCCCCGCTAGCGACCTCTGGGAAGCAGTACTTC. This codes for CATSDSPLATSGKQYF.

The V and J genes are TRBV20-1 and TRBJ1-5, with TRBD1 matching 9 bases. V lost 1 base and J lost 4; bases outside the gene matches: 2. From germline, CDR1 is DFQATT and CDR2 SNEGSKA (reference sequence). The CDR3 spans 14 residues. CDR3 nucleotides: TGCAGTGCTAGAGGTGGACAGGGGAATCAGCCCCAGCATTTT. It yields the protein CSARGGQGNQPQHF.

This clonotype was seen a handful of times. This sequence joins TRBV24-1 and TRBJ1-2; possibly TRBD1 for D (5 bases). This CDR3 region has 13 residues. Germline CDR1 reads KGHDR; CDR2 reads SFDVKD. V lost 4 bases and J 4 bases, leaving 9 bases between the germline ends. CDR3 nucleotides: TGTGCCACCAGTGAGGGGGGGTCCTATGGCTACACCTTC. It is translated as CATSEGGSYGYTF.

The gene calls are TRBV24-1 and TRBJ1-4; 7 bases are a match to TRBD1. Per germline, CDR1 KGHDR and CDR2 SFDVKD. The trim removed 3 bases at V and 8 bases at J, leaving 26 bases unmatched. The length of the CDR3 is 21 residues. CDR3 amino acids: CATSDENTGTARSCPGEKLFF. DNA for the CDR3: TGTGCCACCAGTGATGAAAATACCGGGACAGCCCGATCTTGCCCAGGCGAAAAACTGTTTTTT.

This clonotype was seen a few times. As DNA, the CDR3 is TGTGCCAGCAGCTTATCAGGGGTCTCCTCCTATGGCTACACCTTC. This encodes CASSLSGVSSYGYTF. The J gene is TRBJ1-2, the V gene TRBV7-9; D perhaps matches TRBD1 (6 bases). The V end was cut by 2 bases, the J end by 4 bases, with 14 bases between. The CDR3 is made up of 15 amino acids. Per the germline V gene, CDR1 is SEHNR and CDR2 is FQNEAQ (reference sequence).

In this sample, this clonotype turned up many times. The gene calls are TRBV27 and TRBJ1-1, with TRBD1 as a possible D gene (5 bases). Germline CDR1 is MNHEY and CDR2 is SMNVEV (reference sequence). Trimming cost V 4 bases and J 3 bases, with 18 bases left between them. The CDR3 is 16 residues long. The CDR3 region has the DNA TGTGCCAGCAGTTCGAATACCGGGGGTTGGCACACTGAAGCTTTCTTT. It codes for CASSSNTGGWHTEAFF.

In its sample, this clonotype was seen a few times. This chain connects TRBV4-3 to TRBJ1-2; 11 bases align to TRBD1. In germline, CDR1 is LGHNA, CDR2 YSLEER. The V and J ends lost 5 bases and 8 bases, in that order; junction bases with no gene match: 13. CDR3 length: 16 amino acids. DNA for the CDR3: TGCGCCAGCAGCTACGGTTATCAGGACAGGGGGCGCGGCTACACCTTC. Translated, it gives CASSYGYQDRGRGYTF.

This clonotype turned up a few times. This chain links TRBV3-1 with TRBJ1-2; 7 bases align to TRBD1. Germline assignment: CDR1 LGHDT and CDR2 YNNKEL (reference sequence). The CDR3 runs 15 residues. Trimming took 5 bases from V and 2 from J; bases not matched to a gene: 8. The CDR3 is CASSSRDRGNYGYTF. CDR3 nucleotides: TGTGCCAGCAGCAGCCGGGACAGAGGAAACTATGGCTACACCTTC.

This clonotype was detected ten times or more. V usage is TRBV29-1 and J usage is TRBJ1-1; 7 positions agree with TRBD1. The CDR3 is 12 residues long. V dropped 7 bases and J dropped 1; count of bases not matched to a gene: 3. Per germline, CDR1 SQVTM and CDR2 ANQGSEA. CDR3 nucleotides: TGCAGCGGTAACAGGGGGAACACTGAAGCTTTCTTT. This sequence encodes CSGNRGNTEAFF.

This clonotype was found many times. The rearrangement uses TRBV12-3 or TRBV12-4 and TRBJ2-7, with D maybe TRBD1 (6 bases). V lost 6 bases, J lost 3 bases, and 12 bases lay in between. CDR3 length equals 13 residues. CDR3 loop: CASSRQASYEQYF. The CDR3 DNA reads as TGTGCCAGCAGCAGACAGGCCAGCTACGAGCAGTACTTC.

This clonotype was detected once. The chain has TRBV7-6 and TRBJ2-1, with 8 bases matching TRBD2. The CDR3 length is 16 residues. Trimming took 3 bases from V and 5 from J; bases not matched to a gene: 9. CDR1 and CDR2 (germline): SGHVS, FNYEAQ. Here the CDR3 reads CASSLGAGAYHNEQFF. CDR3 bases: TGTGCCAGCAGCTTGGGAGCGGGAGCTTACCACAATGAGCAGTTCTTC. Looking up the rest from reference TRBV7-6 and TRBJ2-1 gives the full variable domain: GAGVSQSPRYKVTKRGQDVALRCDPISGHVSLYWYRQALGQGPEFLTYFNYEAQQDKSGLPNDRFSAERPEGSISTLTIQRTEQRDSAMYRCASSLGAGAYHNEQFFGPGTRLTVL.

This sequence joins TRBV7-8 and TRBJ1-1, with 9 bases identical to TRBD1. The CDR3 is 15 amino acids. Germline V gene sequence: CDR1 SGHVS, CDR2 FQNEAQ. J gave up 3 bases and V 4 bases, and 6 bases lay outside the gene matches. This chain's CDR3 is CASSWGTGPYTEAFF. The CDR3 nucleotides are TGTGCCAGCAGCTGGGGGACAGGGCCCTACACTGAAGCTTTCTTT.

The sample holds many counts of this clonotype. The J gene is TRBJ2-6, the V gene TRBV29-1, with D hard to call. V was cut by 4 bases and J by 0 bases, with 10 bases left in between. Germline CDR1 and CDR2: SQVTM and ANQGSEA. The CDR3 runs to 15 residues. The CDR3 sequence: CSVVGIVSGANVLTF. The CDR3 nucleotides read TGCAGCGTTGTGGGGATCGTCTCTGGGGCCAACGTCCTGACTTTC.

This clonotype has more than one count but fewer than ten. V gene TRBV5-1 combines with J gene TRBJ1-1, with D maybe TRBD1 (5 bases). This CDR3 comprises 16 residues. The V gene's germline CDR1 is SGHRS and CDR2 YFSETQ. Trimming shortened V by 1 base and J by 3 bases, and 16 bases separated the two germline ends. CDR3 DNA: TGCGCCAGCAGCTTGCAGGGAGGTCGGGGAGACACTGAAGCTTTCTTT. Its translation is CASSLQGGRGDTEAFF. Full variable domain (remainder filled in from reference TRBV5-1 and TRBJ1-1): KAGVTQTPRYLIKTRGQQVTLSCSPISGHRSVSWYQQTPGQGLQFLFEYFSETQRNKGNFPGRFSGRQFSNSRSEMNVSTLELGDSALYLCASSLQGGRGDTEAFFGQGTRLTVV.

A few counts support this clonotype. The genes are TRBV7-2 and TRBJ2-1; perhaps TRBD2 as D (6 bases). This CDR3 has 12 amino acids. Trimming cost V 6 bases and J 9 bases, with 12 bases left between them. The germline V gene encodes CDR1 SGHTA and CDR2 FQGNSA. The CDR3 DNA follows: TGTGCCAGCAGGGGGGGATTCGGTGAGCAGTTCTTC. Protein product: CASRGGFGEQFF.